The 19 T cell receptor beta chains listed next were all sequenced from one sample in a study of blood T cell repertoires in COVID-19. Assay: immunoSEQ multiplex PCR; the TCRdb copy retains only in-frame clones and omits some. The data show more than 250,000 clones, with around 87% seen just once and 1% held by the top ten. The sample was peripheral blood. The source of these receptors is a man over 45 with active or convalescent COVID-19.

The chain recombines TRBV6-5 with TRBJ1-6; D is unresolved. CDR1 is MNHEY and CDR2 is SVGAGI in the germline V gene. Trimming pared 5 bases from V and 10 bases from J, leaving 15 bases between. The CDR3 consists of 14 residues. The DNA of the CDR3 is TGTGCCAGCAGTCCCGCGGGGTCGGGATCACCCCTCCACTTT. As protein: CASSPAGSGSPLHF.

V and J are TRBV28 and TRBJ1-5; TRBD1 is a possible D gene (6 bases). V shed 2 bases and J shed 1 base, with 9 bases lying between them. This CDR3 comprises 15 residues. Germline V gene lookup returns CDR1 MDHEN and CDR2 SYDVKM. CDR3 nucleotides: TGTGCCAGCAGTTTACCGGACAGCAGCAATCAGCCCCAGCATTTT. This codes for CASSLPDSSNQPQHF.

The rearrangement links TRBV5-4 to TRBJ2-3; 9 nucleotides line up with TRBD2. This CDR3 comprises 15 residues. From germline, CDR1 is SGHNT and CDR2 YYREEE (reference sequence). J lost 4 bases, V lost 5 bases, and 8 bases had no gene match. CDR3 bases: TGTGCCAGCAGGAGCGGGGGGTCCCCAGCAGATACGCAGTATTTT. It yields the protein CASRSGGSPADTQYF.

This rearrangement joins TRBV28 to TRBJ1-2; no clear D. Trimming left V 6 bases short and J 4 bases short, with 21 bases between. CDR3 length: 16 amino acids. Germline V gene lookup returns CDR1 MDHEN and CDR2 SYDVKM. This CDR3 is CASSKNTGGGAYGYTF. CDR3 DNA: TGTGCCAGCAGCAAGAATACGGGTGGTGGAGCCTATGGCTACACCTTC.

The V and J genes are TRBV15 and TRBJ1-6, with 7 bases fitting TRBD1. Per the germline V gene, CDR1 is LNHNV and CDR2 is YYDKDF (reference sequence). The length of the CDR3 is 14 residues. CDR3 nucleotides: TGTACGTCGGACAGGACCGGGGAGTACTCACCCCTCCACTTT. It is translated as CTSDRTGEYSPLHF.

This rearrangement joins TRBV30 to TRBJ2-5, with D possibly being TRBD1 (6 bases). CDR1 and CDR2 from the germline V gene are GTSNPN and SVGIG (reference sequence). The CDR3 has 15 amino acids. With 3 bases removed from V and 4 bases from J, the gap between germline ends came to 18 bases. This CDR3 is CAWSGRGTTRETQYF. In nucleotides, the CDR3 is TGTGCCTGGAGCGGTCGAGGGACAACCAGAGAGACCCAGTACTTC.

V is TRBV19 and J is TRBJ1-6; 7 nucleotides line up with TRBD1. In germline, CDR1 is LNHDA, CDR2 SQIVND (reference sequence). V gave up 5 bases and J gave up 5 bases; unmatched junction bases: 6. The length of the CDR3 is 15 residues. DNA for the CDR3: TGTGCCAGTAGTCCAGACAGGGAAAATAATTCACCCCTCCACTTT. Protein: CASSPDRENNSPLHF.

The rearrangement uses TRBV20-1 and TRBJ1-5, with D maybe TRBD1 (5 bases). Germline V gene sequence: CDR1 DFQATT, CDR2 SNEGSKA (reference sequence). The length of the CDR3 is 16 residues. V was clipped by 3 bases and J by 2 bases, with 17 bases between them. The CDR3 DNA reads TGCAGTGCTAGTCGGTTGGGGACTCAAGGCAATCAGCCCCAGCATTTT. Amino acid sequence: CSASRLGTQGNQPQHF.

The genes are TRBV6-2 or TRBV6-3 and TRBJ1-1, with TRBD1 matching 12 bases. The V gene's germline CDR1 is MNHEY and CDR2 SVGEGT. J lost 11 bases, V lost 4 bases, and 11 bases had no gene match. There are 15 residues in the CDR3. The CDR3 is CASSLTGTGGFVAFF. CDR3 nucleotide sequence: TGTGCCAGCAGTTTGACCGGGACAGGGGGCTTCGTGGCTTTCTTT.

This clone was observed a handful of times. This chain connects TRBV5-4 to TRBJ2-7, with D tentatively TRBD2 (5 bases). V lost 2 bases and J 4 bases, leaving 7 bases between the germline ends. Germline lookup yields CDR1 SGHNT and CDR2 YYREEE (reference sequence). This CDR3 contains 12 residues. CDR3 DNA: TGTGCCAGCAGCTTCCCGGGGTACGAGCAGTACTTC. It specifies CASSFPGYEQYF.

The genes are TRBV7-9 and TRBJ1-4; D gene unclear. V lost 2 bases and J 1 base, leaving 5 bases between the germline ends. The CDR3 runs 14 residues. Germline V gene sequence: CDR1 SEHNR, CDR2 FQNEAQ (reference sequence). This CDR3 is CASSLQETNEKLFF. As DNA, the CDR3 is TGTGCCAGCAGCTTACAGGAAACTAATGAAAAACTGTTTTTT.

The chain employs TRBV5-1 and TRBJ1-2, with a weak D call TRBD1 (6 bases). CDR1 is SGHRS and CDR2 is YFSETQ in the germline V gene. This CDR3 has 14 amino acids. V was clipped by 3 bases and J by 6 bases, with 15 bases between them. CDR3 nucleotides: TGCGCCAGCAGCTCCGGGACACAAAGGGATGGCTACACCTTC. This gives the protein CASSSGTQRDGYTF.

This rearrangement joins TRBV7-9 to TRBJ2-2, with 11 nucleotides matching TRBD1. The CDR3 spans 17 residues. Germline V gives CDR1 SEHNR, CDR2 FQNEAQ (reference sequence). The ends lost 5 bases at V and 6 bases at J; junction bases unmatched: 11. This CDR3 reads CASSRNLGQGASGELFF. The CDR3 nucleotides read TGTGCCAGCAGCCGCAACTTAGGACAGGGGGCGTCCGGGGAGCTGTTTTTT.

The chain employs TRBV7-3 and TRBJ2-1; 7 nucleotides agree with TRBD1. Germline values: CDR1 SGHTA, CDR2 FQGTGA. J gave up 7 bases and V 6 bases, and 12 bases lay outside the gene matches. The CDR3 runs to 15 residues. CDR3 sequence (DNA): TGTGCCAGCAGTTTAGGGGGCGCAGGTCTGAATGAGCAGTTCTTC. This codes for CASSLGGAGLNEQFF.

The V call is TRBV11-1, the J call TRBJ1-1; TRBD1 might be the D (6 bases). The CDR3 covers 12 residues. Looked up from germline, CDR1 is SGHAT and CDR2 is FQDESV (reference sequence). Trimming removed 5 bases from V and 8 bases from J, with 12 bases in between. The CDR3 DNA reads TGTGCCAGCAGCCCCAGGGGAGTGGAAGCTTTCTTT. Translation: CASSPRGVEAFF.

The CDR3 protein is CASSSPDRGDEKLFF. As DNA, the CDR3 is TGCGCCAGCAGCTCGCCGGACAGGGGAGATGAAAAACTGTTTTTT. The rearrangement links TRBV5-1 to TRBJ1-4; 9 bases map to TRBD1. V lost 3 bases to trimming and J lost 6 bases; unmatched junction nucleotides: 6. Looked up from germline, CDR1 is SGHRS and CDR2 is YFSETQ. The CDR3 covers 15 residues.

The chain has TRBV7-9 and TRBJ2-7; 10 bases align to TRBD2. The CDR3 loop spans 15 amino acids. Germline V gene data show CDR1 as SEHNR and CDR2 as FQNEAQ (reference sequence). V dropped 2 bases and J dropped 5; count of bases not matched to a gene: 6. The CDR3 protein is CASSLSASGSDEQYF. The CDR3 nucleotides read TGTGCCAGCAGCTTATCGGCTAGCGGGAGCGACGAGCAGTACTTC.

The chain employs TRBV28 and TRBJ2-7; D is perhaps TRBD2 (6 bases). The germline V and J ends were trimmed by 7 bases and 6 bases, with 22 bases remaining between them. Germline lookup yields CDR1 MDHEN and CDR2 SYDVKM. This CDR3 comprises 15 residues. This CDR3 is CASTPWRGPPGEQYF. In DNA, the CDR3 is TGTGCCAGCACCCCATGGAGGGGACCGCCTGGCGAGCAGTACTTC.

The V call is TRBV4-1, the J call TRBJ2-4; the match to TRBD2 covers 13 bases. The CDR3 spans 20 residues. V dropped 4 bases and J dropped 2; count of bases not matched to a gene: 14. The germline CDR1 and CDR2 sequences are MGHRA and YSYEKL. The CDR3 region has the DNA TGCGCCAGCAGCCTACGCGGCTTGGTACTAGCGGGGGGGTCCAAAAACATTCAGTACTTC. Translated: CASSLRGLVLAGGSKNIQYF.